Below, 13 T cell receptor beta chains from the same sample are listed, as sequenced in a study of CD8+CD57+ T cells in acquired aplastic anemia. An expansion of CD8+CD57+ cells by flow cytometry had been shown in patients chosen for sequencing. The TCR beta profiling, which covered VDJ combination and CDR3 sequence, was carried out using genomic DNA as the template. One entry per CDR3 protein results from TCRdb running MiXCR on the reads. The sample lists about 75,000 distinct CDR3 sequences; approximately 70% were seen once. Sequences were obtained from sorted CD4+, CD8+, or CD8+CD57+ T cells (not recorded which) from PBMCs. All receptors come from a human donor with aplastic anemia.

The CDR3 loop reads CASSEDEGRPGELFF. DNA for the CDR3: TGTGCCAGCAGTGAAGACGAAGGGAGACCCGGGGAGCTGTTTTTT. The V call is TRBV25-1, the J call TRBJ2-2; the D gene is possibly TRBD2 (5 bases). Trimming pared 2 bases from V and 6 bases from J, leaving 13 bases between. The germline gives CDR1 MGHDK, CDR2 SYGVNS. The CDR3 runs to 15 residues.

J is TRBJ1-6 and V is TRBV19; D unclear. Germline CDR1 is LNHDA and CDR2 is SQIVND (reference sequence). V was cut by 3 bases and J by 7 bases, with 10 bases left in between. This CDR3 has 14 amino acids. This chain's CDR3 is CASSIGLSNSPLHF. The DNA of the CDR3 is TGTGCCAGTAGTATTGGACTCTCGAATTCACCCCTCCACTTT.

The V call is TRBV10-2, the J call TRBJ2-7, with a possible D match to TRBD1 (6 bases). V lost 9 bases to trimming and J lost 3 bases, with 21 bases between them. Germline-derived CDR1 and CDR2 are WSHSY and SAAADI. This CDR3 region has 15 residues. The CDR3 region has the DNA TGCGCCAGAAATGGTCTAGGGACACTCCACTACGAGCAGTACTTC. It specifies CARNGLGTLHYEQYF.

The chain combines TRBV2 with TRBJ1-2, with TRBD1 matching 7 bases. J gave up 8 bases and V 6 bases, and 6 bases lay outside the gene matches. The germline gives CDR1 SNHLY, CDR2 FYNNEI. The CDR3 has 12 residues. CDR3 amino acids: CASREDRYGYTF. The CDR3 DNA sequence: TGTGCCAGCAGGGAGGACAGGTACGGCTACACCTTC. The whole variable domain, remainder taken from reference TRBV2 and TRBJ1-2, is EPEVTQTPSHQVTQMGQEVILRCVPISNHLYFYWYRQILGQKVEFLVSFYNNEISEKSEIFDDQFSVERPDGSNFTLKIRSTKLEDSAMYFCASREDRYGYTFGSGTRLTVV.

V usage is TRBV15 and J usage is TRBJ1-6; 7 bases are a match to TRBD1. Germline V gene lookup returns CDR1 LNHNV and CDR2 YYDKDF (reference sequence). There are 14 residues in the CDR3. V lost 3 bases and J lost 11; bases outside the gene matches: 7. The CDR3 nucleotides read TGTGCCACCAGCAGCCAAACAGGGGTTGCACCCCTCCACTTT. Translating gives CATSSQTGVAPLHF.

The chain couples TRBV20-1 to TRBJ2-7; D is unresolved. The CDR3 is 13 residues long. The V and J ends lost 7 bases and 2 bases respectively, with 15 bases between them. CDR1 is DFQATT and CDR2 is SNEGSKA in the germline V gene (reference sequence). DNA of the CDR3: TGCAGTGGGGAAGGGTCGAGTGCCTACGAGCAGTACTTC. Protein: CSGEGSSAYEQYF.

The J gene is TRBJ1-3, the V gene TRBV9; D ambiguous. Germline V CDR1 and CDR2: SGDLS, YYNGEE. Trimming took 0 bases from V and 8 from J, leaving 9 bases between them. This CDR3 comprises 13 residues. In DNA, the CDR3 is TGTGCCAGCAGCGTAGTCAGCGAAGACACCATATATTTT. The encoded protein is CASSVVSEDTIYF.

The chain carries TRBV19 and TRBJ2-7; TRBD1 matches 7 bases. Trimming removed 6 bases from V and 2 bases from J; junction bases left unmatched: 7. Looked up from germline, CDR1 is LNHDA and CDR2 is SQIVND (reference sequence). The CDR3 consists of 14 residues. The CDR3 reads CASSTTGTPYEQYF. For the CDR3, the DNA is TGTGCCAGTAGCACGACAGGGACCCCCTACGAGCAGTACTTC.

The rearrangement joins TRBV24-1 to TRBJ2-1; 10 nucleotides agree with TRBD1. The germline CDR1 and CDR2 sequences are KGHDR and SFDVKD. CDR3 length equals 15 residues. J gave up 7 bases and V 2 bases, and 4 bases lay outside the gene matches. CDR3 DNA: TGTGCCACCAGTGATTGGACAGGGGGGGGGAATGAGCAGTTCTTC. It encodes CATSDWTGGGNEQFF.

V gene TRBV29-1 combines with J gene TRBJ2-7, with D perhaps being TRBD1 or TRBD2 (5 bases each). CDR3 length: 14 residues. CDR1 is SQVTM, CDR2 ANQGSEA, per germline. Trimming removed 2 bases from V and 1 base from J, with 12 bases in between. CDR3 amino acids: CSVEWDDISYEQYF. DNA for the CDR3: TGCAGCGTTGAATGGGACGACATTTCCTACGAGCAGTACTTC.

The rearrangement uses TRBV24-1 and TRBJ2-6; D is perhaps TRBD1 (5 bases). The CDR3 contains 16 residues. The germline V gene encodes CDR1 KGHDR and CDR2 SFDVKD. V lost 6 bases and J 0 bases, leaving 11 bases between the germline ends. The CDR3 here is CATSLGPVSGANVLTF. The CDR3 region has the DNA TGTGCCACCAGTTTGGGGCCGGTCTCTGGGGCCAACGTCCTGACTTTC.

As for this clonotype: Germline is not matched at one junction end, which may reflect a read error. The chain joins TRBV2 to TRBJ2-7, with TRBD2 matching over 8 bases. Germline CDR1 and CDR2: SNHLY and FYNNEI. The CDR3 totals 13 residues. CDR3 amino acids: CAITGLDSYEQYF. CDR3 nucleotide sequence: TGCGCCATAACGGGACTAGACTCCTACGAGCAGTACTTC.

CDR3 bases: TGCGCCAGCAGATATAGCGGGGGGGCATACAATGAGCAGTTCTTC. This sequence encodes CASRYSGGAYNEQFF. This chain connects TRBV5-1 to TRBJ2-1, with TRBD2 identical over 11 bases. This CDR3 region has 15 residues. CDR1 is SGHRS, CDR2 YFSETQ, per germline. The trim removed 5 bases at V and 4 bases at J, leaving 5 bases unmatched.